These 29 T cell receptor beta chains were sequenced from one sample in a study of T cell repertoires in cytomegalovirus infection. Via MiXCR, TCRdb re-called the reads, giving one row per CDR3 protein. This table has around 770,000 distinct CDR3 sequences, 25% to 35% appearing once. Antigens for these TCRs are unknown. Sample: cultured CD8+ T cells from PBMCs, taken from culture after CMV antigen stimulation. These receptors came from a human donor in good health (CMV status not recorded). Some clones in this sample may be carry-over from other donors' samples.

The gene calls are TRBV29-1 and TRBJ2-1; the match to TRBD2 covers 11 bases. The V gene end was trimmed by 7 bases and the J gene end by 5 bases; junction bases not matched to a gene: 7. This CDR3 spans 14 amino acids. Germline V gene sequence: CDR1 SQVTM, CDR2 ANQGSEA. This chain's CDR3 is CSAPGLAGNNEQFF. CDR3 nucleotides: TGCAGCGCCCCTGGACTAGCGGGTAACAATGAGCAGTTCTTC.

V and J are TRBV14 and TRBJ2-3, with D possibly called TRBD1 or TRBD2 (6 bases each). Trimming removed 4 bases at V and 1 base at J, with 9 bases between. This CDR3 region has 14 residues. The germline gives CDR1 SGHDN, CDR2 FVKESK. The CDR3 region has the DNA TGTGCCAGCAGCCGGAGGGGGGGCACAGATACGCAGTATTTT. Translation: CASSRRGGTDTQYF. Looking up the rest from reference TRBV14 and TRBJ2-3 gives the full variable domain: EAGVTQFPSHSVIEKGQTVTLRCDPISGHDNLYWYRRVMGKEIKFLLHFVKESKQDESGMPNNRFLAERTGGTYSTLKVQPAELEDSGVYFCASSRRGGTDTQYFGPGTRLTVL.

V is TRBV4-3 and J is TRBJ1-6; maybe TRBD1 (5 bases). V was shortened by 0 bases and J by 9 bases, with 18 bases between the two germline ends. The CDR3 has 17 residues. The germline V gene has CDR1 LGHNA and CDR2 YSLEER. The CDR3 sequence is CASSQEGVAGTGSPLHF. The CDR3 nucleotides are TGCGCCAGCAGCCAAGAGGGGGTCGCAGGGACGGGTTCACCCCTCCACTTT.

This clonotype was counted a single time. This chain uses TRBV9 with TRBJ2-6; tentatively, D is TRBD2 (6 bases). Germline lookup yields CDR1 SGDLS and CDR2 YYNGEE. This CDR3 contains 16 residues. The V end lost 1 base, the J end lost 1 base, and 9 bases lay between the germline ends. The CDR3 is CASSVPGGSGANVLTF. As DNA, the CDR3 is TGTGCCAGCAGCGTACCCGGGGGTTCTGGGGCCAACGTCCTGACTTTC.

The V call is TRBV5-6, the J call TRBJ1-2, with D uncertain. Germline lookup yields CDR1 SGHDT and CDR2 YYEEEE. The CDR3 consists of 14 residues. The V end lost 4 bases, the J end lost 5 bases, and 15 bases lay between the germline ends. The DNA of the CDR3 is TGTGCCAGCAGCGCGCAAGTGGCTCCTTATGGCTACACCTTC. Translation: CASSAQVAPYGYTF. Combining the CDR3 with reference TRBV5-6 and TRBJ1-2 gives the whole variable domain DAGVTQSPTHLIKTRGQQVTLRCSPKSGHDTVSWYQQALGQGPQFIFQYYEEEERQRGNFPDRFSGHQFPNYSSELNVNALLLGDSALYLCASSAQVAPYGYTFGSGTRLTVV.

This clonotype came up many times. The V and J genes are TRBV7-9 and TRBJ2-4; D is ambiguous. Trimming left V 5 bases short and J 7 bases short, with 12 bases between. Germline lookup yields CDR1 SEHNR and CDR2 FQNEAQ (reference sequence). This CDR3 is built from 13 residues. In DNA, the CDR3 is TGTGCCAGCAGCCCCCCGGGCAGGAACATTCAGTACTTC. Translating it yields CASSPPGRNIQYF.

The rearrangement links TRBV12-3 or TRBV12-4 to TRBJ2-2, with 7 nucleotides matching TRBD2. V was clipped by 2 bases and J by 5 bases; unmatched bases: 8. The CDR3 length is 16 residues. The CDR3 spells CASSLYGGGLTGELFF. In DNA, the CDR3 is TGTGCCAGCAGTTTATATGGGGGGGGTTTAACCGGGGAGCTGTTTTTT.

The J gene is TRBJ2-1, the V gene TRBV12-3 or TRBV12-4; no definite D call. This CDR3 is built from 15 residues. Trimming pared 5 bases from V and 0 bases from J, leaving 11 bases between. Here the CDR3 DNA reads TGTGCCAGCAGTATATGGACGGACTCCTACAATGAGCAGTTCTTC. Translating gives CASSIWTDSYNEQFF.

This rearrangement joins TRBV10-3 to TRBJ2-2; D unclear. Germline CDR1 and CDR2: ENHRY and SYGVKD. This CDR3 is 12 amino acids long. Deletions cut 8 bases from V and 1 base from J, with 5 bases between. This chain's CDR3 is CAILMNTGELFF. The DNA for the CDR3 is TGTGCCATCCTAATGAACACCGGGGAGCTGTTTTTT.

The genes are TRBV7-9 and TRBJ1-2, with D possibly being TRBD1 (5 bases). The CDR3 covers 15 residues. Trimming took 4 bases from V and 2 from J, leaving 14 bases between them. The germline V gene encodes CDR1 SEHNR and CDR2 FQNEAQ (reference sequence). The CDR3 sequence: CASSSLDSPNYGYTF. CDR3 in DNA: TGTGCCAGCAGCTCGCTAGACAGTCCAAACTATGGCTACACCTTC.

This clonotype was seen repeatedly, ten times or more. The DNA of the CDR3 is TGTGCCAGCAGCTTGTCGGTGAGGATTCGGACAGATCAAGAGACCCAGTACTTC. Its translation: CASSLSVRIRTDQETQYF. The V gene is TRBV7-2, the J gene TRBJ2-5, with D possibly TRBD1 on 6 matching bases. The CDR3 spans 18 residues. Germline V gene lookup returns CDR1 SGHTA and CDR2 FQGNSA. V was trimmed by 3 bases and J by 2 bases, leaving 22 bases between them.

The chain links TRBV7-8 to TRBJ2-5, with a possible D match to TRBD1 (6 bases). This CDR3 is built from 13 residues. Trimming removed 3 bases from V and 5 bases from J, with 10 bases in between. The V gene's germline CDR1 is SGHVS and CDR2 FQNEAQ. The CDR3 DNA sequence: TGTGCCAGCAGCTTTCCAGGGGCGGAGACCCAGTACTTC. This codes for CASSFPGAETQYF.

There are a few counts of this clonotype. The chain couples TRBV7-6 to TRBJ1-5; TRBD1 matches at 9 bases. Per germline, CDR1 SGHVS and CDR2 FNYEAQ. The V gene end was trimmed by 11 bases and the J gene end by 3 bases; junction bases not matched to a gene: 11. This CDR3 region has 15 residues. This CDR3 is CAVPPGQGHNQPQHF. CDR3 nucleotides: TGTGCCGTCCCGCCGGGACAGGGACACAATCAGCCCCAGCATTTT.

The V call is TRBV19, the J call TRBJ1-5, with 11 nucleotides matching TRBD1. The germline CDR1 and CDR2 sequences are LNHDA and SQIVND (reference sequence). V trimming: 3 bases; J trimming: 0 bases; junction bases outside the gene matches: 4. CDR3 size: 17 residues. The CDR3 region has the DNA TGTGCCAGTAGTATTGGGACAGGGGGATATAGCAATCAGCCCCAGCATTTT. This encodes CASSIGTGGYSNQPQHF.

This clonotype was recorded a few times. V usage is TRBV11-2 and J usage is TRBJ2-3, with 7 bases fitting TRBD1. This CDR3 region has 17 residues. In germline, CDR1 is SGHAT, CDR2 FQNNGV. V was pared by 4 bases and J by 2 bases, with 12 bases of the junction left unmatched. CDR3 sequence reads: CASSSGTAAISTDTQYF. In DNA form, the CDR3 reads TGTGCCAGCAGCTCCGGGACAGCCGCCATTTCCACAGATACGCAGTATTTT.

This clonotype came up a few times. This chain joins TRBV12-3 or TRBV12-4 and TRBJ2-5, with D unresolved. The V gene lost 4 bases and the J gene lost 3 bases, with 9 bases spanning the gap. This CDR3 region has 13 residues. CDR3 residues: CASSYDNEETQYF. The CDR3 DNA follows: TGTGCCAGCAGTTACGACAACGAAGAGACCCAGTACTTC.

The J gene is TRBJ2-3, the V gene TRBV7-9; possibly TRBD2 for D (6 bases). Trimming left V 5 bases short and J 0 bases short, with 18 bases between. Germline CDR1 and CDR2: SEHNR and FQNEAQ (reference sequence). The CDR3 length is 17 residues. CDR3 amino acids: CASSHRLGGESTDTQYF. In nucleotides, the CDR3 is TGTGCCAGCAGCCACCGTTTGGGCGGGGAAAGCACAGATACGCAGTATTTT.

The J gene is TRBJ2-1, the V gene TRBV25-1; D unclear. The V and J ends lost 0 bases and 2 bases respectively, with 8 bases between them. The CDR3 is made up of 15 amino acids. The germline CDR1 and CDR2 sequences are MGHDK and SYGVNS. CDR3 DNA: TGTGCCAGCAGTGAATATTACCAGCCCTACAATGAGCAGTTCTTC. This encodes CASSEYYQPYNEQFF.

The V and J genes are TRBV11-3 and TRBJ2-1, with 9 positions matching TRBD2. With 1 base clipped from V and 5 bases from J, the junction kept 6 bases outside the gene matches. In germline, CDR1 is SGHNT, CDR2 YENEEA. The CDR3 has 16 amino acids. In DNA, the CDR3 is TGTGCCAGCAGCTTAGCTTCTAGCGGGGTTAACAATGAGCAGTTCTTC. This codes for CASSLASSGVNNEQFF.

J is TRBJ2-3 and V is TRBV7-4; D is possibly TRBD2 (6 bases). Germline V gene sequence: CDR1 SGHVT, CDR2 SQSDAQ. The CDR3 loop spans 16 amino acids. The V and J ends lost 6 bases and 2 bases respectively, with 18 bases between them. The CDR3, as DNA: TGTGCCAGCAGTGCCACCGGGACTCAACCCACAGATACGCAGTATTTT. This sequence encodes CASSATGTQPTDTQYF.

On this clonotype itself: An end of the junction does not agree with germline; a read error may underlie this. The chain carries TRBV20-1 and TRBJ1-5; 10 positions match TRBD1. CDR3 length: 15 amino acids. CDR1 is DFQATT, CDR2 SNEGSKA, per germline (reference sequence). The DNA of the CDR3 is TGCAGTGCTAGACGACAGGGGGCCGGCAATCAGCTCCAGCATTTT. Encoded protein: CSARRQGAGNQLQHF.

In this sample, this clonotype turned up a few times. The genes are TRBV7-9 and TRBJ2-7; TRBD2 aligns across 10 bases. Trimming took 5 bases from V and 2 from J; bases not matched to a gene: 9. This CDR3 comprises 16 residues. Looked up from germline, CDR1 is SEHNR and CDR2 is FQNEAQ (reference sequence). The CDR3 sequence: CASSATSGRPTYEQYV. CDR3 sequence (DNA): TGTGCCAGCAGCGCGACTAGCGGGCGTCCCACCTACGAGCAGTACGTC.

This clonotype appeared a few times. The CDR3 loop reads CASSGDPSQFF. In DNA form, the CDR3 reads TGTGCCAGCAGTGGGGACCCAAGCCAGTTCTTC. This chain connects TRBV6-6 to TRBJ2-1; D tentatively reads TRBD1 or TRBD2 (5 bases each). V lost 5 bases, J lost 13 bases, and 12 bases lay in between. The CDR3 runs 11 residues. Germline V gene data show CDR1 as MNHNY and CDR2 as SVGAGI (reference sequence).

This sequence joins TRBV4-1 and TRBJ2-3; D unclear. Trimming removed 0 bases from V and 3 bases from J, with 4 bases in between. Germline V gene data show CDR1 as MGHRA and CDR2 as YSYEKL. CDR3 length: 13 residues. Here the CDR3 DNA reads TGCGCCAGCAGCCAAGATGTTACAGATACGCAGTATTTT. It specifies CASSQDVTDTQYF.

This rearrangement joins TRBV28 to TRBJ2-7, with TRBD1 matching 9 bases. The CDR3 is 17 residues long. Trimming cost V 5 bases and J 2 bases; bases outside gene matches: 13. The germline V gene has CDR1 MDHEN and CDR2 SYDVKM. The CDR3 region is CASSPTPGTGLPYEQYV. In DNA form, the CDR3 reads TGTGCCAGCAGTCCAACTCCCGGGACAGGGCTCCCCTACGAGCAGTACGTC.

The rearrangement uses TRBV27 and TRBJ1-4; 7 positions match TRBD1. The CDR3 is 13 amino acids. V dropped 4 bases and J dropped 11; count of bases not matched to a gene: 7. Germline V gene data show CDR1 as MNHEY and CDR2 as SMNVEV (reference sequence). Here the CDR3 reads CASSSRQGFKLFF. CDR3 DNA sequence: TGTGCCAGCAGTTCAAGACAGGGATTTAAACTGTTTTTT.

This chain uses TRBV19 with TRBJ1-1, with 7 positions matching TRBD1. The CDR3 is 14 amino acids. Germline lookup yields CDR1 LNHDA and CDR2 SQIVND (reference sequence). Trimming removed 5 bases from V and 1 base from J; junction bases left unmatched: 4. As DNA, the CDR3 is TGTGCCAGTAGTGCCAGGACAGGGAACACTGAAGCTTTCTTT. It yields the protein CASSARTGNTEAFF. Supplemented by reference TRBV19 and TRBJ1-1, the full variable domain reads DGGITQSPKYLFRKEGQNVTLSCEQNLNHDAMYWYRQDPGQGLRLIYYSQIVNDFQKGDIAEGYSVSREKKESFPLTVTSAQKNPTAFYLCASSARTGNTEAFFGQGTRLTVV.

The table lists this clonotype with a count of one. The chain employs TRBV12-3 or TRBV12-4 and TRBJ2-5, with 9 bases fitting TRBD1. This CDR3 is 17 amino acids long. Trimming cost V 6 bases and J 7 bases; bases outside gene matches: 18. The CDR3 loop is CASSLGDRELFMGTQYF. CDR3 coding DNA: TGTGCCAGCAGCTTGGGGGACAGGGAGTTGTTCATGGGGACCCAGTACTTC.

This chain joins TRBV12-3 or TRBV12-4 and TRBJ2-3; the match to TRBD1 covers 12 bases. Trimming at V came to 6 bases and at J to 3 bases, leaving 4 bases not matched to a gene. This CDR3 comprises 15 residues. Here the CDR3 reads CASRWDRGLTDTQYF. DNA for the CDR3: TGTGCCAGCAGGTGGGACAGGGGGCTTACAGATACGCAGTATTTT.